The rows below give T cell receptor beta chains drawn from one sample of a study of regulatory T cells in long-lasting Graves disease. Each CDR3 protein is one row after TCRdb ran MiXCR on the multiplex PCR reads. This repertoire shows 400,000 to 500,000 distinct CDR3 sequences, about 15% found once; its top ten account for around a sixth. A further study also used this sample, focusing on T cells in Graves' hyperthyroidism and ophthalmopathy.

The sequencing here drew on peripheral blood mononuclear cells (PBMCs), taken at new diagnosis, from a patient treated with antithyroid drugs. Receptors were obtained from a woman aged 45-59 years with Graves disease. Each CDR3 is given with its conserved first and last residue. The D gene is left open where the match is weak. The size field is filled for only some rows; it gives once, few, many or a size class.

V,size,D,J,DNA,CDR3
TRBV24-1,many,-,TRBJ2-1,TGTGCCACCAGTAAACCGACAGGTACCGTCCGCAAGGGCCTTTACAATGAGCAGTTCTTC,CATSKPTGTVRKGLYNEQFF
TRBV9,-,TRBD2,TRBJ2-1,TGTGCCAGCAGCCTTAGTCCAGCGGGAGATCAGGATGAGCAGTTCTTC,CASSLSPAGDQDEQFF
TRBV9,once,TRBD2,TRBJ2-1,TGTGCCAGCAGCTTAAGGACCGGACTAGCGAACTACAATGAGCAGTTCTTC,CASSLRTGLANYNEQFF
TRBV18,few,TRBD2,TRBJ2-3,TGTGCCAGCTCACCAGGTCTAGCGGGAGCCCCCGGCACAGATACGCAGTATTTT,CASSPGLAGAPGTDTQYF
TRBV28,-,-,TRBJ1-1,TGTGCCAGCACCCCTGACAGTAGCACTGAAGCTTTCTTT,CASTPDSSTEAFF
TRBV12-3/TRBV12-4,few,TRBD2,TRBJ2-3,TGTGCCAGCAGTTTAAGTCGTCTAGCGGGAGGAAATACGCAGTATTTT,CASSLSRLAGGNTQYF
TRBV6-1,few,-,TRBJ1-1,TGTGCCAGCAGGCCGACATTAGGGAGAAACACTGAAGCTTTCTTT,CASRPTLGRNTEAFF
TRBV6-9,-,TRBD1,TRBJ2-5,TGTGCCAGCAGTTACATCGGACAGGGTGGAGAGACCCAGTACTTC,CASSYIGQGGETQYF
TRBV11-2,-,-,TRBJ2-1,TGTGCCAGCAGCCAAGATCTCACGCGACTAGTCGGCCCTTACAATGAGCAGTTCTTC,CASSQDLTRLVGPYNEQFF
TRBV7-2,few,TRBD1,TRBJ2-3,TGTGCCAGCAGCTTCCAACAGGGGGCAGATACGCAGTATTTT,CASSFQQGADTQYF
TRBV11-2,many,-,TRBJ2-3,TGTGCCAGCAGCGGAGGGAGTATTGTTTTACCTCTTTTGAGCACAGATACGCAGTATTTT,CASSGGSIVLPLLSTDTQYF
TRBV28,-,-,TRBJ2-1,TGTGCCAGCAGTTTGTGGCAGGCGAGCTCCTACAATGAGCAGTTCTTC,CASSLWQASSYNEQFF
TRBV4-2,-,-,TRBJ1-3,TGTGCCAGCAGCCAAGTTTTAGTGGACACCATATATTTT,CASSQVLVDTIYF
TRBV25-1,few,TRBD2,TRBJ2-1,TGTGCCAGCAGTGAACCCACTTTAGGACTAGCGTTTTCGGGAGCGGGGGATGAGCAGTTCTTC,CASSEPTLGLAFSGAGDEQFF
TRBV7-9,many,TRBD1,TRBJ2-1,TGTGCCAGCAGCTCGTCCGGGACAGGTACAATGACGCAGTTCTTC,CASSSSGTGTMTQFF
TRBV28,many,TRBD2,TRBJ2-7,TGTGCCAGCAGTTTCCGACTAGCAGGCTCCTACGAGCAGTACTTC,CASSFRLAGSYEQYF
TRBV7-9,-,-,TRBJ2-1,TGTGCCAGCAGCTTAGCGCTAGTTAACTGGCGGAATGAGCAGTTCTTC,CASSLALVNWRNEQFF
TRBV6-2/TRBV6-3,-,TRBD2,TRBJ2-5,TGTGCCAGCAGTGAAATCCGCACGAGCGGGAGCGCAGAGACCCAGTACTTC,CASSEIRTSGSAETQYF
TRBV19,-,-,TRBJ2-3,TGTGCCAGTAGCCTCAGGGGCCGGGTAACAGATACGCAGTATTTT,CASSLRGRVTDTQYF
TRBV7-3,few,-,TRBJ2-1,TGTGCCAGCAGCTCCCCGGAAGGAAACAATGAGCAGTTCTTC,CASSSPEGNNEQFF
TRBV20-1,many,-,TRBJ1-1,TGCAGTGCTAGAGAAGCTTCGGGGACTGAAGCTTTCTTT,CSAREASGTEAFF
TRBV19,-,TRBD2,TRBJ2-2,TGTGCCAGTAGTCAACCGGGGGGTACCGGGGAGCTGTTTTTT,CASSQPGGTGELFF
TRBV28,-,TRBD2,TRBJ2-1,TGTGTCAGCAGTTTATCCCCAGCGGGAGGATTTGGGAATGAGCAGTTCTTC,CVSSLSPAGGFGNEQFF
TRBV6-1,-,-,TRBJ1-2,TGTGCCAGCACCTCGAGGGGGGGCTACACCTTC,CASTSRGGYTF
TRBV28,few,TRBD1,TRBJ2-7,TGTGCCAGCAGTTTCACAGGGGGCTACGAGCAGTACTTC,CASSFTGGYEQYF
TRBV7-3,many,-,TRBJ2-3,TGTGCCAGCAGCGAGTCCCAAACAGATACGCAGTATTTT,CASSESQTDTQYF
TRBV28,few,-,TRBJ1-1,TGTGCCAGCAGTACAACAACCGGGACGTGGGTGAACACTGAAGCTTTCTTT,CASSTTTGTWVNTEAFF
TRBV5-1,few,-,TRBJ2-7,TGCGCCAGCAGTCCAGGGTACGGCTACGAGCAGTACTTC,CASSPGYGYEQYF
TRBV7-3,many,-,TRBJ2-1,TGTGCCAGCAGCTCCCAGGAGGCTCACAATGAGCAGTTCTTC,CASSSQEAHNEQFF
TRBV25-1,-,TRBD2,TRBJ2-2,TGTGCCAGCAGTGATCACCAGCGGGAGACCGGGGAGCTGTTTTTT,CASSDHQRETGELFF
TRBV9,-,TRBD1,TRBJ2-7,TGTGCCAGCAGCGTGGGACAGGCCATTTCCTACGAGCAGTACTTC,CASSVGQAISYEQYF
TRBV7-9,many,TRBD2,TRBJ2-1,TGTGCCAGCAGCTTAATTCGTCTAGCGGGAGTACATGAGCAGTTCTTC,CASSLIRLAGVHEQFF
TRBV19,-,-,TRBJ1-3,TGTGCCAGTAGTATATTGGATACTGGAAACACCATATATTTT,CASSILDTGNTIYF
TRBV30,-,TRBD2,TRBJ2-7,TGTGCCTGGAGTTTCGGCGGGAGGGCCAGGGACGAGCAGTACTTC,CAWSFGGRARDEQYF
TRBV3-1,few,-,TRBJ2-1,TGTGCCAGCAGCCAAGGCCCGACTAGTGGGAATGAGCAGTTCTTC,CASSQGPTSGNEQFF
TRBV6-2/TRBV6-3,many,TRBD1,TRBJ2-3,TGTGCCAGCAGCACAGACGGCAGGGGGTGGTCAGATACGCAGTATTTT,CASSTDGRGWSDTQYF
TRBV5-1,few,-,TRBJ2-2,TGCGCCAGCAGCATTGAGGGGCGGGAAGGCGGGGAGCTGTTTTTT,CASSIEGREGGELFF
TRBV20-1,-,-,TRBJ2-1,TGCAGTGCTAAGGGGGGCGGGGCCTCCTACAATGAGCAGTTCTTC,CSAKGGGASYNEQFF
TRBV7-8,few,-,TRBJ2-1,TGTGCCAGCAGCTCCCCCCCAGGCCAGGGCAATGAGCAGTTCTTC,CASSSPPGQGNEQFF
TRBV5-1,-,-,TRBJ2-7,TGCGCCAGCAGCTTGGCCGAAGGGTTGCACGAGCAGTACTTC,CASSLAEGLHEQYF
TRBV20-1,-,TRBD2,TRBJ2-1,TGCAGTGCGCAAGGACTAGCGGGAGTGTTGGGTTACAATGAGCAGTTCTTC,CSAQGLAGVLGYNEQFF
TRBV28,many,-,TRBJ2-5,TGTGCCAGCAGTTTCGCCTCAGGGCTTTTAGAGACCCAGTACTTC,CASSFASGLLETQYF